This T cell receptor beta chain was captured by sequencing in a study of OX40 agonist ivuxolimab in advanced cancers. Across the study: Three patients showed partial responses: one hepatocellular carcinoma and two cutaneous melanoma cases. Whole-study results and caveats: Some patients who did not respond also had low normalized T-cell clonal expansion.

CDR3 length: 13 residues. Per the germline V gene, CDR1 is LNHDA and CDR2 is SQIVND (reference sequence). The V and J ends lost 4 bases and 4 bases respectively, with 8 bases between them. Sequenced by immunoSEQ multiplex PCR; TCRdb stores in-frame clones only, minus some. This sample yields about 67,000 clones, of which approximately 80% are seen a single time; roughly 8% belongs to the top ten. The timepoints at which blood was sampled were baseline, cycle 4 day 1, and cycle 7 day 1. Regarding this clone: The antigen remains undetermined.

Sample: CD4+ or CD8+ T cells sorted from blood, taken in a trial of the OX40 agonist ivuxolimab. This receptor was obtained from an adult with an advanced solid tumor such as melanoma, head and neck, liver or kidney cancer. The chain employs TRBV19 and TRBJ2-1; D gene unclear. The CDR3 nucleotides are TGTGCCAGTAGTAAGGTTCAGTACAATGAGCAGTTCTTC. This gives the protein CASSKVQYNEQFF.